One sample yielded the 7 T cell receptor beta chains listed below, sequenced in a study of cytomegalovirus exposure and HLA in healthy donors. Clones were sequenced by immunoSEQ multiplex PCR, and TCRdb holds only the in-frame ones, with some missing. The sample has 250,000 to 350,000 clones, 75% to 90% seen once. Sequenced: PBMCs. Receptors originate from a woman aged 18-30 years in good health and CMV-seronegative.

The chain links TRBV29-1 to TRBJ2-5, with 10 bases fitting TRBD1. The CDR3 spans 14 residues. CDR1 is SQVTM and CDR2 is ANQGSEA in the germline V gene. The ends lost 2 bases at V and 5 bases at J; junction bases unmatched: 5. The CDR3 bases are TGCAGCGTTGAAAGGGGACAGGGGCGGGAGACCCAGTACTTC. Protein product: CSVERGQGRETQYF.

V gene TRBV6-6 combines with J gene TRBJ2-1, with 10 bases that match TRBD2. The J segment lost 8 bases and the V segment lost 0 bases, leaving 7 bases of the junction unmatched. Per the germline V gene, CDR1 is MNHNY and CDR2 is SVGAGI (reference sequence). The CDR3 sequence is 16 residues long. In DNA, the CDR3 is TGTGCCAGCAGTTACTCCGGAGCGGGAGGGCCGTATGAGCAGTTCTTC. Its protein product is CASSYSGAGGPYEQFF.

This clone is a singleton in its sample. The V gene is TRBV15, the J gene TRBJ2-6, with a possible D match to TRBD2 (7 bases). The CDR3 is 16 amino acids. Germline CDR1 and CDR2: LNHNV and YYDKDF (reference sequence). V was clipped by 5 bases and J by 3 bases, with 14 bases between them. The CDR3 loop is CATSPKGGSGANVLTF. The CDR3 DNA is TGTGCCACCAGCCCAAAGGGGGGGAGTGGGGCCAACGTCCTGACTTTC.

The chain uses TRBV11-2 and TRBJ2-7; D not certain. This CDR3 is 13 amino acids long. Germline CDR1 SGHAT, CDR2 FQNNGV. V was trimmed by 5 bases and J by 1 base, leaving 9 bases between them. CDR3 in amino acids: CASSKVQSYEQYF. CDR3 DNA sequence: TGTGCCAGCAGCAAGGTACAGTCCTACGAGCAGTACTTC.

V is TRBV14 and J is TRBJ1-2; D is ambiguous. CDR3 length: 12 residues. Germline loops: CDR1 SGHDN, CDR2 FVKESK. V lost 0 bases and J 9 bases, leaving 8 bases between the germline ends. The chain's CDR3 is CASSQDGESYTF. The CDR3 nucleotides read TGTGCCAGCAGCCAAGATGGGGAGAGCTACACCTTC.

This clone turned up a few times. The V call is TRBV29-1, the J call TRBJ2-3, with a weak D call TRBD2 (5 bases). CDR1 SQVTM and CDR2 ANQGSEA come from the germline V gene. The V end was cut by 2 bases, the J end by 6 bases, with 12 bases between. The CDR3 extends over 13 amino acids. CDR3 protein: CSVERTQRDTQYF. CDR3 bases: TGCAGCGTTGAAAGGACCCAGCGGGATACGCAGTATTTT.

The rearrangement links TRBV9 to TRBJ1-2; D ambiguous. The CDR3 covers 14 residues. Germline V lookup: CDR1 SGDLS, CDR2 YYNGEE. V was clipped by 0 bases and J by 7 bases, with 13 bases between them. CDR3 loop: CASSVDNNRGGYTF. The CDR3 DNA reads TGTGCCAGCAGCGTAGACAATAACCGGGGTGGCTACACCTTC.